A selection of T cell receptor beta chains follows, all from one sample in a study of Tregs in tolerant kidney transplant recipients. Sequenced by immunoSEQ multiplex PCR; TCRdb stores in-frame clones only, minus some. This sample has about 110,000 clones, with 85% to 90% found just once. The source material was CD4+ T cells from blood, sampled before the transplant. The receptors derive from a human donor who received a combined kidney and bone marrow transplant. The CDR3 runs from the conserved cysteine through the conserved F or W. The D gene is left open where the match is weak. Clone size, where shown, is once, few, many, or a class for clones that have expanded.

J: TRBJ2-7
V: TRBV9
size: -
D: TRBD2
length: 14
CDR3: CASSLRGGGNEQYF
DNA: TGTGCCAGCAGCTTACGGGGGGGTGGAAACGAGCAGTACTTC

J: TRBJ1-2
V: TRBV5-4
size: -
D: -
length: 15
CDR3: CASSLEAGTNYGYTF
DNA: TGTGCCAGCAGCTTGGAGGCAGGAACTAACTATGGCTACACCTTC

J: TRBJ2-5
V: TRBV11-2
size: -
D: TRBD2
length: 15
CDR3: CASSPRTSSGGTQYF
DNA: TGTGCCAGCAGCCCCCGGACTAGCTCAGGAGGGACCCAGTACTTC

J: TRBJ2-1
V: TRBV28
size: -
D: -
length: 12
CDR3: CASSDPTGEQFF
DNA: TGTGCCAGCAGCGACCCGACCGGGGAGCAGTTCTTC

J: TRBJ2-7
V: TRBV7-2
size: -
D: -
length: 13
CDR3: CASSSRFGYEQYF
DNA: TGTGCCAGCAGCTCCAGGTTCGGCTACGAGCAGTACTTC

J: TRBJ1-1
V: TRBV7-9
size: -
D: -
length: 14
CDR3: CASRRDSGPTEAFF
DNA: TGTGCCAGCAGAAGAGACTCAGGGCCCACTGAAGCTTTCTTT

J: TRBJ2-7
V: TRBV6-1
size: -
D: TRBD2
length: 14
CDR3: CASSDKRESYEQYF
DNA: TGTGCCAGCAGTGACAAGCGGGAGTCCTACGAGCAGTACTTC

J: TRBJ1-2
V: TRBV28
size: -
D: -
length: 15
CDR3: CASSLDLLDHYGYTF
DNA: TGTGCCAGCAGTCTCGACTTATTAGACCACTATGGCTACACCTTC

J: TRBJ2-3
V: TRBV5-4
size: -
D: TRBD2
length: 16
CDR3: CASSLDAGGYTDTQYF
DNA: TGTGCCAGCAGCTTGGACGCGGGGGGTTACACAGATACGCAGTATTTT

J: TRBJ2-3
V: TRBV11-2
size: -
D: -
length: 12
CDR3: CASSLSTDTQYF
DNA: TGTGCCAGCAGCCTATCCACAGATACGCAGTATTTT

J: TRBJ1-3
V: TRBV6-6
size: -
D: TRBD1
length: 14
CDR3: CASSWDSSGNTIYF
DNA: TGTGCCAGCAGTTGGGACAGCTCTGGAAACACCATATATTTT

J: TRBJ2-2
V: TRBV4-1
size: -
D: -
length: 15
CDR3: CASSQRDTDTGELFF
DNA: TGCGCCAGCAGCCAGCGAGACACCGACACCGGGGAGCTGTTTTTT

J: TRBJ2-5
V: TRBV5-1
size: -
D: TRBD1
length: 16
CDR3: CASSYPTGTAQETQYF
DNA: TGCGCCAGCAGCTATCCGACCGGGACAGCCCAAGAGACCCAGTACTTC

J: TRBJ2-1
V: TRBV21-1
size: -
D: -
length: 13
CDR3: CASSPGGYNEQFF
DNA: TGTGCCAGCTCCCCTGGCGGGTACAATGAGCAGTTCTTC

J: TRBJ2-7
V: TRBV10-3
size: -
D: TRBD2
length: 14
CDR3: CAISVGRGSYEQYF
DNA: TGTGCCATCAGTGTCGGGCGGGGGAGCTACGAGCAGTACTTC

J: TRBJ1-2
V: TRBV5-1
size: -
D: TRBD1
length: 14
CDR3: CASSVTGGNYGYTF
DNA: TGCGCCAGCAGCGTGACAGGGGGCAACTATGGCTACACCTTC

J: TRBJ2-5
V: TRBV5-1
size: -
D: TRBD2
length: 15
CDR3: CASSWGAGGPETQYF
DNA: TGCGCCAGCAGCTGGGGAGCGGGAGGGCCAGAGACCCAGTACTTC

J: TRBJ1-5
V: TRBV5-5
size: few
D: TRBD1
length: 16
CDR3: CASSLDGRGLNQPQHF
DNA: TGTGCCAGCAGCTTGGATGGCAGGGGGCTGAATCAGCCCCAGCATTTT

J: TRBJ1-1
V: TRBV30
size: -
D: -
length: 11
CDR3: CAWRGETEAFF
DNA: TGTGCCTGGAGGGGCGAGACTGAAGCTTTCTTT

J: TRBJ1-2
V: TRBV7-2
size: -
D: TRBD1
length: 13
CDR3: CASSLIQGDGYTF
DNA: TGTGCCAGCAGTCTTATACAGGGGGACGGCTACACCTTC